This T cell receptor beta chain emerged from a study of OX40 agonist ivuxolimab in advanced cancers. Study as a whole: Recorded diagnoses for dose-escalation patients were hepatocellular carcinoma, melanoma, renal cell or head and neck cancer. Study outcomes and limitations: On average, CD8+ T cells had more expanded clones than CD4+.

This clone showed up just once. Its antigen is unknown. Autoimmune disease history or systemic immunosuppression disqualified patients. Blood samples were obtained at baseline, cycle 4 day 1, and cycle 7 day 1. Sequenced by immunoSEQ multiplex PCR; TCRdb stores in-frame clones only, minus some. Of more than 45,000 clones listed, 65% to 90% are singletons. Germline assignment: CDR1 SEHNR and CDR2 FQNEAQ (reference sequence). V gave up 4 bases and J gave up 2 bases, with 21 bases separating them. CDR3 length: 18 amino acids. The sequence came from an adult with an advanced solid tumor such as melanoma, head and neck, liver or kidney cancer. V is TRBV7-9 and J is TRBJ2-1; a possible D gene is TRBD1 (6 bases). This specimen consisted of CD4+ or CD8+ T cells sorted from blood, obtained in a trial of the OX40 agonist ivuxolimab. Here the CDR3 DNA reads TGTGCCAGCAGCTCCTACGAACCCAGGGGAAACCCCTACAATGAGCAGTTCTTC. Protein product: CASSSYEPRGNPYNEQFF.